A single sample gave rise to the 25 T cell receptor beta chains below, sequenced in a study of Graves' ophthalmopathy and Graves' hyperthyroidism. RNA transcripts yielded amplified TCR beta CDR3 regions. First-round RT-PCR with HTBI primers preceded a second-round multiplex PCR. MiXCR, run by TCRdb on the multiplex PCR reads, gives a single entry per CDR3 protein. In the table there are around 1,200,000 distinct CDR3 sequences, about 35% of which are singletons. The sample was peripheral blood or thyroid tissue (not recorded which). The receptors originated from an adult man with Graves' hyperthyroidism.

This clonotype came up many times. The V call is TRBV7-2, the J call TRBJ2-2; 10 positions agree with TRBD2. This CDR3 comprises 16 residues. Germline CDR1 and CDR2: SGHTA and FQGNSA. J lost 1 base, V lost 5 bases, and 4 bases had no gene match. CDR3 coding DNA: TGTGCCAGCAGCGAACTAGCGGGGTGGAACACCGGGGAGCTGTTTTTT. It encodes CASSELAGWNTGELFF.

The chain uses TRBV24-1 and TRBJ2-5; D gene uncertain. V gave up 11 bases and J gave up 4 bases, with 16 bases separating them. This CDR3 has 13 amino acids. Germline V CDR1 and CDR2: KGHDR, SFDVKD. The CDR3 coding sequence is TGTGCCAGCTCACCATCGGTAGCAGAGACCCAGTACTTC. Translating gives CASSPSVAETQYF.

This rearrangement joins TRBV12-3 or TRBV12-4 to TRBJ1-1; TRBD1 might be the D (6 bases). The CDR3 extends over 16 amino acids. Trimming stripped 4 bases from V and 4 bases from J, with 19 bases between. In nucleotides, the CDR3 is TGTGCCAGCAGTTCAGCTAGGGGGGCGCAGGTCACTGAAGCTTTCTTT. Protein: CASSSARGAQVTEAFF.

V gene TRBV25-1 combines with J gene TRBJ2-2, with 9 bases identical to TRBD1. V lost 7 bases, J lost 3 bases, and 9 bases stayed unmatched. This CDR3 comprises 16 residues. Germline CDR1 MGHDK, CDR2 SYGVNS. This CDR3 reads CASTPPDRGDTGELFF. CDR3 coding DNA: TGTGCCAGCACTCCACCGGACAGGGGTGACACCGGGGAGCTGTTTTTT.

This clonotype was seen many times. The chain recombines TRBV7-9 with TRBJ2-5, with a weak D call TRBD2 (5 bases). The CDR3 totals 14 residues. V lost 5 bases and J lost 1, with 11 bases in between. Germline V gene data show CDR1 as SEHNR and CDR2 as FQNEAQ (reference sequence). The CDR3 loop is CASSEGRIQETQYF. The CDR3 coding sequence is TGTGCCAGCAGCGAGGGCAGAATCCAAGAGACCCAGTACTTC.

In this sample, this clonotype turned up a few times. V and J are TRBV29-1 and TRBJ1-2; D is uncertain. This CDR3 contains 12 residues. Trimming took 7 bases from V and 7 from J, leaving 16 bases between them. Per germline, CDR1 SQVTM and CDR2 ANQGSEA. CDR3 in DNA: TGCAGCGCCCTGCGGGGTCAGTCTGGCTACACCTTC. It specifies CSALRGQSGYTF.

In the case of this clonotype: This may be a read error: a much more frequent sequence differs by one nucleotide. CDR3 nucleotide sequence: TGTGCCAGCAGCTTAGAACCCGGGGGATCACCCCTCCACTTT. Protein product: CASSLEPGGSPLHF. The V and J genes are TRBV7-9 and TRBJ1-6, with D tentatively TRBD1 (5 bases). Germline lookup yields CDR1 SEHNR and CDR2 FQNEAQ (reference sequence). CDR3 length equals 14 residues. V shed 1 base and J shed 10 bases, with 11 bases lying between them.

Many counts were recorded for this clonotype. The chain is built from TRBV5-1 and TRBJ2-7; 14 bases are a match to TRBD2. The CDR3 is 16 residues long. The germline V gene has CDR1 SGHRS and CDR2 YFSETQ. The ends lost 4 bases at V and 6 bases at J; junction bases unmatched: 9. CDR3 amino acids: CASSAGTSGSLFEQYF. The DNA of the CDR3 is TGCGCCAGCAGCGCCGGGACTAGCGGGAGTCTTTTCGAGCAGTACTTC.

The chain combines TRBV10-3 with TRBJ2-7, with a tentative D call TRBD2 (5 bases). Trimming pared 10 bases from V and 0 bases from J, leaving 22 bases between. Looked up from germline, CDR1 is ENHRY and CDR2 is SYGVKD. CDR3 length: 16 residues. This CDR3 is CASSQEWRPLSYEQYF. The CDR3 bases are TGTGCCAGCAGCCAAGAATGGAGGCCCCTCTCCTACGAGCAGTACTTC.

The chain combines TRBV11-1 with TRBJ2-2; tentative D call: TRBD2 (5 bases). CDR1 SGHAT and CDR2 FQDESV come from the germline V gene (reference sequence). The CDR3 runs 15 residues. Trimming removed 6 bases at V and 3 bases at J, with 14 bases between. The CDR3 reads CASSYRGTDTGELFF. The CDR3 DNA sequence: TGTGCCAGCAGTTATCGGGGAACCGACACCGGGGAGCTGTTTTTT.

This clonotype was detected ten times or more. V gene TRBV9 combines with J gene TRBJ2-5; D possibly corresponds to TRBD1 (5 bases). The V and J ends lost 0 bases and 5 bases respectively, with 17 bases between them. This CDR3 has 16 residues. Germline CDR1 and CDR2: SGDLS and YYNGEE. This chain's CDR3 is CASSVGPGHLQETQYF. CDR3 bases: TGTGCCAGCAGCGTAGGTCCCGGACACCTCCAGGAGACCCAGTACTTC.

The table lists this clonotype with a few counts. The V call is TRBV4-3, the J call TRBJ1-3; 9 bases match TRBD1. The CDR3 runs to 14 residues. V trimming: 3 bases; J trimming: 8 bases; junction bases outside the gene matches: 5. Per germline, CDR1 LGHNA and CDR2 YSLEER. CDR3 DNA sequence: TGCGCCAGCAGCCAGCAACAGGGGGCGTACACCATATATTTT. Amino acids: CASSQQQGAYTIYF.

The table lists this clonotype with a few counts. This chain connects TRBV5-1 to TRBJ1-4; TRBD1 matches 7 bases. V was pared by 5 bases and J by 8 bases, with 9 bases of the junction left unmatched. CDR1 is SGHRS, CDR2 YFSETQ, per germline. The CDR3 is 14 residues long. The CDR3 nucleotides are TGCGCCAGCAGTCCAGGGGGTACGAGCGAAAAACTGTTTTTT. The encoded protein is CASSPGGTSEKLFF.

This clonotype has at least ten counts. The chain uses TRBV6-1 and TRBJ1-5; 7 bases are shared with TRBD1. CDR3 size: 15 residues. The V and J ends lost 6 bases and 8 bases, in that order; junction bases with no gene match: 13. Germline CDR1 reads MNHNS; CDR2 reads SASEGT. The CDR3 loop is CASSRQGSVNEPQHF. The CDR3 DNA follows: TGTGCCAGCAGCCGACAGGGTAGCGTTAATGAGCCCCAGCATTTT.

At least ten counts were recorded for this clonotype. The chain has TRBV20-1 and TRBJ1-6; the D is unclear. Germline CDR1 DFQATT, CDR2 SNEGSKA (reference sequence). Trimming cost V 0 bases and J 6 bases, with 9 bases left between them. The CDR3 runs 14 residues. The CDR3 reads CSARDWQPNSPLHF. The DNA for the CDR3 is TGCAGTGCTAGAGATTGGCAGCCTAATTCACCCCTCCACTTT.

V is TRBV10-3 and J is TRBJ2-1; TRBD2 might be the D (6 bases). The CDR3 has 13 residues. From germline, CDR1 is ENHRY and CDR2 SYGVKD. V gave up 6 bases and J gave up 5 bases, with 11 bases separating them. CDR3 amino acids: CAIRRGLDNEQFF. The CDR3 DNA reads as TGTGCCATCAGGCGGGGACTTGACAATGAGCAGTTCTTC.

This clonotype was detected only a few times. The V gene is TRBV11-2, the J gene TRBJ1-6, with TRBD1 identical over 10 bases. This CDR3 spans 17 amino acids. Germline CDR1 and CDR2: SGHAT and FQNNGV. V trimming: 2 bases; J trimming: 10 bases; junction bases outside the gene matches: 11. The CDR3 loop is CASSLIGLGTGESPLHF. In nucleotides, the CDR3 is TGTGCCAGCAGCTTAATCGGTCTCGGGACAGGGGAATCACCCCTCCACTTT.

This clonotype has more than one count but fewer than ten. This CDR3 is CASGGGAEAGVLGTGELFF. CDR3 bases: TGTGCCAGCGGAGGGGGGGCGGAAGCGGGAGTGCTAGGTACCGGGGAGCTGTTTTTT. V usage is TRBV9 and J usage is TRBJ2-2, with 8 positions matching TRBD2. Germline-derived CDR1 and CDR2 are SGDLS and YYNGEE. The CDR3 extends over 19 amino acids. V gave up 7 bases and J gave up 5 bases; unmatched junction bases: 22.

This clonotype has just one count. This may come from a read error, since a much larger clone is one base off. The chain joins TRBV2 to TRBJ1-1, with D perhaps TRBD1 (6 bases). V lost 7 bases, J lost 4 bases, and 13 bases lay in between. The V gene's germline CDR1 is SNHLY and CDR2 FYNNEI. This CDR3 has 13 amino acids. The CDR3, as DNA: TGTGCCAGCATCGGGGGGCTCGGCACTGAAGCTTTCTTT. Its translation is CASIGGLGTEAFF.

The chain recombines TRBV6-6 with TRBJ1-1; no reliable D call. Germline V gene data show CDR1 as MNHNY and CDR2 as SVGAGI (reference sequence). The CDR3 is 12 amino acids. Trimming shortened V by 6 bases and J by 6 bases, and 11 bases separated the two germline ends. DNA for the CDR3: TGTGCCAGCAGCCTCACAAGCCCTGAAGCTTTCTTT. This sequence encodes CASSLTSPEAFF.

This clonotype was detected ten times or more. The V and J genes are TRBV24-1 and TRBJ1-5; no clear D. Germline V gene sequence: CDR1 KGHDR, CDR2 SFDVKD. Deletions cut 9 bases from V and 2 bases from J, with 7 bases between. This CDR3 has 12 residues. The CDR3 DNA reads TGTGCCACCGGCGGGGGCAATCAGCCCCAGCATTTT. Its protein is CATGGGNQPQHF.

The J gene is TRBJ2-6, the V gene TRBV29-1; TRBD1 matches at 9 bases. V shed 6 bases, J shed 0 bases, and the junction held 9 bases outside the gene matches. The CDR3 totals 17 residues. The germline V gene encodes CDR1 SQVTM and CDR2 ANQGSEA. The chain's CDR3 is CSVGTGGVNSGANVLTF. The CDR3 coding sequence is TGCAGCGTGGGCACAGGGGGCGTAAACTCTGGGGCCAACGTCCTGACTTTC.

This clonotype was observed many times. CDR3 in DNA: TGCAGCGTTGGGGGGGCGCCTGGGAACTATGGCTACACCTTC. Encoded protein: CSVGGAPGNYGYTF. The chain joins TRBV29-1 to TRBJ1-2; possibly TRBD1 for D (6 bases). V was cut by 4 bases and J by 2 bases, with 14 bases left in between. Looked up from germline, CDR1 is SQVTM and CDR2 is ANQGSEA. The CDR3 has 14 amino acids.

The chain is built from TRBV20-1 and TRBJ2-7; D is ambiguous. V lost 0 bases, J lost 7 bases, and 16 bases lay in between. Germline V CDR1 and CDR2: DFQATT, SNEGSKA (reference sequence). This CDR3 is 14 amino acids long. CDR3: CSARDTPLVLEQYF. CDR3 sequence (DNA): TGCAGTGCTAGAGACACTCCTCTCGTATTAGAGCAGTACTTC.

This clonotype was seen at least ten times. This CDR3 is CASSLSEGFGTEAFF. The CDR3 bases are TGTGCCAGCAGCTTATCTGAGGGGTTTGGCACTGAAGCTTTCTTT. This chain connects TRBV7-9 to TRBJ1-1; D perhaps matches TRBD1 (5 bases). Germline CDR1 and CDR2: SEHNR and FQNEAQ (reference sequence). The CDR3 is 15 amino acids. Trimming removed 2 bases from V and 4 bases from J, with 14 bases in between.